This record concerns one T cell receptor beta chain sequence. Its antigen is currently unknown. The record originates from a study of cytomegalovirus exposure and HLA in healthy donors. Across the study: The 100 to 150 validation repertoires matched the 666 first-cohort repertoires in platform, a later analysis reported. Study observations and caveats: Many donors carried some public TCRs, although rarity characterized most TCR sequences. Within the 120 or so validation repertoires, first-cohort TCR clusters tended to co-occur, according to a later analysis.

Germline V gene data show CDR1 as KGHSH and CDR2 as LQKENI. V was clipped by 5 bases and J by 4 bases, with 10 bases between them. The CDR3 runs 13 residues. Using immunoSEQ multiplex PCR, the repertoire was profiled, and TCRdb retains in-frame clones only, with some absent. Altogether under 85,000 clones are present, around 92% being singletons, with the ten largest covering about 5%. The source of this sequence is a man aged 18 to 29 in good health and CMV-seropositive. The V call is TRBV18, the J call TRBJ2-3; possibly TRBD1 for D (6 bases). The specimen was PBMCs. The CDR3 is CASSATGSDTQYF. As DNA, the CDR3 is TGTGCCAGCTCAGCAACAGGGTCAGATACGCAGTATTTT.